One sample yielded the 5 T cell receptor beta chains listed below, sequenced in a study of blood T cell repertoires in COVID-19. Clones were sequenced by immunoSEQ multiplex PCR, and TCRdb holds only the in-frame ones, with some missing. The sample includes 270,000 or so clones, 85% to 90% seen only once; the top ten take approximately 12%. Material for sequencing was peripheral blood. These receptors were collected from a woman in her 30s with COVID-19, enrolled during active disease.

The CDR3 region is CASSYQGQYEAFF. The CDR3 nucleotides read TGTGCCAGCAGTTACCAGGGACAGTATGAAGCTTTCTTT. This rearrangement joins TRBV6-5 to TRBJ1-1, with 7 nucleotides matching TRBD1. CDR1 and CDR2 from the germline V gene are MNHEY and SVGAGI. CDR3 size: 13 residues. Trimming at V came to 2 bases and at J to 7 bases, leaving 4 bases not matched to a gene.

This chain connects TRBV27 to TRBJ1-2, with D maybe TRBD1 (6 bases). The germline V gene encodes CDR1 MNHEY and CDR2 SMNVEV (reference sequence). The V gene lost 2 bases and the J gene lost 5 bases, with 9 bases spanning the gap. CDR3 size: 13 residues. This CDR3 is CASSLNRAYGYTF. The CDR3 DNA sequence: TGTGCCAGCAGTTTAAACAGGGCTTATGGCTACACCTTC.

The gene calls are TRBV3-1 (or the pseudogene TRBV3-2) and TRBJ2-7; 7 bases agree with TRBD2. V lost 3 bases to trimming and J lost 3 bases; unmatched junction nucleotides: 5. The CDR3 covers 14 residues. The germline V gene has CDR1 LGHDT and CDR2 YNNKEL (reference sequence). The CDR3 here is CASSHPGLSYEQYF. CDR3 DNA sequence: TGTGCCAGCAGCCACCCGGGACTAAGCTACGAGCAGTACTTC.

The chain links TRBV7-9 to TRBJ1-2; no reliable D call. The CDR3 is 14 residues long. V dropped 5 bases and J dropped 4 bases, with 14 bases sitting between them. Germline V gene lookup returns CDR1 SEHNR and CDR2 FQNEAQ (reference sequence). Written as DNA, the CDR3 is TGTGCCAGCAGCCAAGCCGGGTTTCCCTATGGCTACACCTTC. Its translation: CASSQAGFPYGYTF.

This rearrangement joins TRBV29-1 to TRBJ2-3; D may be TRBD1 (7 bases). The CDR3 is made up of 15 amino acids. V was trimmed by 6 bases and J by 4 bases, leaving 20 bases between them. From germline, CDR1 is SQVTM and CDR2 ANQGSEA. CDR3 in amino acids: CSVVGGTERSDTQYF. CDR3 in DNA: TGCAGCGTGGTTGGCGGGACAGAGAGGTCAGATACGCAGTATTTT.